This is a list of T cell receptor beta chains from one sample in a study of T-cell memory formation after mild COVID-19. TCRdb processed the 5' RACE reads anew with MiXCR; each CDR3 protein has one entry. This table has approximately 51,000 distinct CDR3 sequences, over 8.5% appearing once. The specimen was PBMCs or a T cell subset sorted from them (not recorded which). The receptors come from an adult woman who had mild COVID-19 (a few samples of this study predate the infection). Cell type and time point are not known. The CDR3 runs from the conserved cysteine through the conserved F or W. Fields, in order: J gene, clone size, D gene, V gene, CDR3 protein, CDR3 DNA. The D gene is left open where the match is weak. Clone size is stated in some rows and not others, as once, few, many or a class when expanded.

TRBJ2-1,many,TRBD2,TRBV20-1,CSARDSGTSGVHNEQFF,TGCAGTGCTAGAGATTCGGGGACTAGCGGGGTGCACAATGAGCAGTTCTTC
TRBJ2-7,few,.,TRBV6-6,CASNIRMGTYEQYF,TGTGCCAGCAATATTAGGATGGGGACCTACGAGCAGTACTTC
TRBJ2-3,.,.,TRBV13,CTSSPRDLRGDTQYF,TGTACCAGCAGCCCCCGGGACTTGCGGGGAGATACGCAGTATTTT
TRBJ1-1,.,TRBD1,TRBV2,CASSAVTGSRVFEAFF,TGTGCCAGCAGTGCGGTGACAGGGTCGAGAGTGTTTGAAGCTTTCTTT
TRBJ2-1,many,.,TRBV20-1,CSARYNEQFF,TGCAGTGCTAGGTACAATGAGCAGTTCTTC
TRBJ1-5,few,.,TRBV24-1,CATSDSGRGIGNQPQHF,TGTGCCACCAGTGATAGTGGCAGGGGTATAGGCAATCAGCCCCAGCATTTT
TRBJ2-2,.,.,TRBV10-2,CASSEDVRAGELFF,TGCGCCAGCAGTGAAGACGTAAGAGCCGGGGAGCTGTTTTTT
TRBJ1-2,few,TRBD1,TRBV6-2/TRBV6-3,CASRASGTGYGYTF,TGTGCCAGCAGAGCGTCCGGGACAGGCTATGGCTACACCTTC
TRBJ2-1,.,.,TRBV5-8,CASAQGPSSYNEQFF,TGTGCCAGCGCCCAAGGTCCAAGCTCCTACAATGAGCAGTTCTTC
TRBJ2-1,.,.,TRBV9,CASSVGSYNEQFF,TGTGCCAGCAGCGTAGGGTCGTACAATGAGCAGTTCTTC
TRBJ1-4,.,.,TRBV27,CASSLYSNEKLFF,TGTGCCAGCAGTTTATACAGTAATGAAAAACTGTTTTTT
TRBJ2-7,many,.,TRBV7-9,CASSSPPTRALSYEQYF,TGTGCCAGCAGCTCCCCCCCTACTCGGGCCCTCTCCTACGAGCAGTACTTC
TRBJ1-2,.,TRBD1,TRBV20-1,CTTTGGVIDGYTF,TGCACTACCACAGGGGGCGTAATCGATGGCTACACCTTC
TRBJ2-1,many,.,TRBV29-1,CSVEGRRGNEQFF,TGCAGCGTTGAGGGTCGCAGGGGTAATGAGCAGTTCTTC
TRBJ1-2,few,.,TRBV7-3,CASSLSQDYGYTF,TGTGCCAGCAGCTTATCACAGGACTATGGCTACACCTTC
TRBJ2-7,few,TRBD2,TRBV7-8,CASSPVGSGGVEQYF,TGTGCCAGCAGCCCCGTGGGTAGCGGGGGGGTAGAGCAGTACTTC
TRBJ2-3,.,TRBD2,TRBV5-1,CASSSSGPRDTQYF,TGCGCCAGCAGTTCTAGCGGGCCCCGGGATACGCAGTATTTT
TRBJ2-2,many,.,TRBV29-1,CSVVVGSGGELFF,TGCAGCGTTGTTGTGGGATCTGGCGGGGAGCTGTTTTTT
TRBJ2-5,few,.,TRBV15,CATSRDLGEQETQYF,TGTGCCACCAGCAGAGATCTGGGGGAACAAGAGACCCAGTACTTC
TRBJ2-2,many,TRBD1,TRBV7-2,CASSSTGAGTGELFF,TGTGCCAGCAGCTCGACAGGGGCCGGAACCGGGGAGCTGTTTTTT
TRBJ2-1,.,.,TRBV20-1,CSATGGSGLPYNEQFF,TGCAGTGCTACGGGTGGGTCGGGCCTACCCTACAATGAGCAGTTCTTC
TRBJ2-1,.,TRBD2,TRBV7-9,CASSLDLAGGVFF,TGTGCCAGCAGCTTAGATTTAGCGGGAGGGGTGTTCTTC
TRBJ2-5,many,TRBD1,TRBV20-1,CSARSPGQGSTQYF,TGCAGTGCTAGATCTCCGGGACAGGGGTCGACCCAGTACTTC
TRBJ2-7,few,.,TRBV9,CASGGLSGHEQYF,TGTGCCAGCGGTGGACTATCGGGCCACGAGCAGTACTTC
TRBJ2-1,few,TRBD2,TRBV6-5,CASSSQSGRTYNEQFF,TGTGCCAGCAGTTCCCAGAGCGGGAGGACCTACAATGAGCAGTTCTTC
TRBJ2-5,many,TRBD1,TRBV6-6,CASSPPDRGEETQYF,TGTGCCAGCAGCCCTCCCGACAGGGGCGAAGAGACCCAGTACTTC
TRBJ1-1,.,.,TRBV30,CAWSEGVQNTEAFF,TGTGCCTGGAGTGAAGGGGTCCAGAACACTGAAGCTTTCTTT
TRBJ2-3,many,TRBD2,TRBV14,CASSHGGGGRSTQYF,TGTGCCAGCAGCCATGGTGGCGGGGGGCGGAGTACGCAGTATTTT
TRBJ2-7,few,.,TRBV6-2/TRBV6-3,CASRGYGTHSYEQYF,TGTGCCAGCAGGGGATACGGGACACACTCCTACGAGCAGTACTTC
TRBJ2-7,many,.,TRBV20-1,CSAPRTHSYEQYF,TGCAGTGCCCCGCGGACCCACTCCTACGAGCAGTACTTC
TRBJ2-7,many,.,TRBV27,CASSTHPGVFGTYEQYF,TGTGCCAGCAGTACCCACCCGGGTGTGTTCGGGACCTACGAGCAGTACTTC
TRBJ2-5,many,.,TRBV20-1,CSARDYRAPQETQYF,TGCAGTGCTAGAGACTACCGGGCCCCTCAAGAGACCCAGTACTTC
TRBJ1-1,.,.,TRBV12-5,CASRRGPGLNTEAFF,TGTGCTAGTCGCCGGGGACCGGGTCTGAACACTGAAGCTTTCTTT
TRBJ1-1,.,TRBD1,TRBV10-3,CAARGGDLNTEAFF,TGTGCCGCCAGGGGGGGAGACTTGAACACTGAAGCTTTCTTT
TRBJ2-1,.,.,TRBV29-1,CSVDAGTYNEQFF,TGCAGCGTTGATGCCGGGACCTACAATGAGCAGTTCTTC
TRBJ2-7,few,TRBD2,TRBV29-1,CSVDPGGVEEQYF,TGCAGCGTTGACCCGGGAGGAGTCGAAGAGCAGTACTTC
TRBJ1-2,few,.,TRBV10-2,CASSVSISYGYTF,TGCGCCAGCAGTGTTAGTATTAGCTATGGCTACACCTTC
TRBJ1-2,few,.,TRBV30,CARALREGYGYTF,TGTGCCAGGGCATTGAGGGAGGGGTATGGCTACACCTTC
TRBJ2-1,once,.,TRBV29-1,CSVEADLAYEQFF,TGCAGCGTTGAAGCAGACTTAGCATATGAGCAGTTCTTC
TRBJ2-5,.,.,TRBV5-1,CASSFRGEETQYF,TGCGCCAGCAGCTTTAGGGGGGAAGAGACCCAGTACTTC
TRBJ2-4,.,.,TRBV6-1,CASSEVIWGAKNIQYF,TGTGCCAGCAGTGAAGTGATTTGGGGTGCCAAAAACATTCAGTACTTC